The entry that follows covers one T cell receptor (beta chain) sequence. This CDR3 comprises 15 residues. In germline, CDR1 is SGHDT, CDR2 YYEEEE. J was trimmed by 5 bases and V by 2 bases; bases with no gene match: 7. This entry belongs to a study of control samples from healthy donors and cancer patients. Some clones are missing from TCRdb's copy, which holds only in-frame ones; the method was immunoSEQ multiplex PCR. The sample shows about 72,000 clones, around 92% of them seen only once. This sequence originates from an older woman in good health. The chain employs TRBV5-6 and TRBJ2-5, with 9 nucleotides matching TRBD2. The material sequenced was blood. CDR3 loop: CASSLGTSFPETQYF. In DNA form, the CDR3 reads TGTGCCAGCAGCTTAGGGACTAGCTTCCCGGAGACCCAGTACTTC.